This T cell receptor beta chain was obtained from a study of T-cell reconstitution after alpha-beta-depleted transplantation in children. During its preparation, the TCRbeta library received unique molecular identifiers. Using its own MiXCR run on the PCR reads, TCRdb lists one record per CDR3 protein. The data show around 670,000 distinct CDR3 sequences, around 14% seen once. This clonotype appeared many times. Its antigen remains unidentified. Study results and caveats: Hyperexpanded clones declined; after one year, newly produced T cells mostly supplied diversity. Some patients' high day-60 TCRbeta diversity was attributed to recipient cells surviving conditioning. Expanded graft clones numbering several hundred reportedly gave rise to alpha-beta T cells about two months after transplant.

The specimen comprised PBMCs, sampled before TCRalphabeta/CD19-depleted stem cell transplant. This TCR came from a girl aged 2-10 years with congenital amegakaryocytic thrombocytopenia, due to receive a stem cell transplant.

CDR3 in DNA: TGTGCCGTTCGGACGAGACAGAGGGAGCAGTTCTTC. Translated: CAVRTRQREQFF. The J gene is TRBJ2-1, the V gene TRBV30; TRBD1 is a possible D gene (5 bases). The CDR3 extends over 12 amino acids. Germline V gene data show CDR1 as GTSNPN and CDR2 as SVGIG (reference sequence). The V end was cut by 8 bases, the J end by 10 bases, with 18 bases between.